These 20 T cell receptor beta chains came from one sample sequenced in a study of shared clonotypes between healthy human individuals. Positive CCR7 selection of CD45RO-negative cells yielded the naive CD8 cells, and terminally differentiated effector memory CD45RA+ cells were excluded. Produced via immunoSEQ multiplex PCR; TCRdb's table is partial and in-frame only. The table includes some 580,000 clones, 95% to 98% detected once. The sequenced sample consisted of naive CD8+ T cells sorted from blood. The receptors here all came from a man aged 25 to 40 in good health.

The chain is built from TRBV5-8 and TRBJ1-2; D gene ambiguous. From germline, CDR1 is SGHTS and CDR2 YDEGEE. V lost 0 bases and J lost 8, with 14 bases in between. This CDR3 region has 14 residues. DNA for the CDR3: TGTGCCAGCAGCTTGGTATCAGGAGTCGAGGGCTACACCTTC. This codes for CASSLVSGVEGYTF.

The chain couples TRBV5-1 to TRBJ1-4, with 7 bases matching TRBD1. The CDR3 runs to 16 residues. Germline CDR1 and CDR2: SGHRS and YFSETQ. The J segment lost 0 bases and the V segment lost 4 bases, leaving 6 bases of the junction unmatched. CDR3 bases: TGCGCCAGCAGCGAACGAGGACAGGCAACTAATGAAAAACTGTTTTTT. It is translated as CASSERGQATNEKLFF.

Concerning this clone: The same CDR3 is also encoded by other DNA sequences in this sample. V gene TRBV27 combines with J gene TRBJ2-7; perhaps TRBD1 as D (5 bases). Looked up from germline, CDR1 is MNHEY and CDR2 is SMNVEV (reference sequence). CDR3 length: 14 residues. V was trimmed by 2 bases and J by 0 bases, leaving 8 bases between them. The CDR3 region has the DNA TGTGCCAGCAGTTTAGGCAGGGTCTCCTACGAGCAGTACTTC. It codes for CASSLGRVSYEQYF.

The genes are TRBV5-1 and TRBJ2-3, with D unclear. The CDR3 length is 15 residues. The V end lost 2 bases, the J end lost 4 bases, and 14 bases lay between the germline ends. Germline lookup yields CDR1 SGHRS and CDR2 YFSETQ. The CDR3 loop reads CASSFPPGSADTQYF. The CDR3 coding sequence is TGCGCCAGCAGCTTTCCTCCGGGTTCAGCAGATACGCAGTATTTT.

CDR3 in DNA: TGTGCCAGCAGCTTTCGAGCCCGCCAAGAGACCCAGTACTTC. It specifies CASSFRARQETQYF. The rearrangement links TRBV13 to TRBJ2-5; D is undetermined. The germline CDR1 and CDR2 sequences are PRHDT and FYEKMQ (reference sequence). Trimming left V 3 bases short and J 1 base short, with 9 bases between. This CDR3 is built from 14 residues.

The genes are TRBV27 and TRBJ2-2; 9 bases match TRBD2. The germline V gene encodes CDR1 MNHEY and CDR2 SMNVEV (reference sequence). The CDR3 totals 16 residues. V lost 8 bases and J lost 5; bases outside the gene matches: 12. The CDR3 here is CASALGLAGPTGELFF. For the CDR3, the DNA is TGTGCCAGCGCCCTCGGTCTAGCGGGACCTACCGGGGAGCTGTTTTTT.

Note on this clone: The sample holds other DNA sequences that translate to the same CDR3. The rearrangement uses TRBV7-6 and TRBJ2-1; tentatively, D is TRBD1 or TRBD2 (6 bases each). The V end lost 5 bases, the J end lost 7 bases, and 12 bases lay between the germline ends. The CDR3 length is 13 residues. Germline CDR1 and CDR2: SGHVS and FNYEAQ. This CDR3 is CASSLTGANEQFF. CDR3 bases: TGTGCCAGCAGCCTGACGGGGGCAAATGAGCAGTTCTTC.

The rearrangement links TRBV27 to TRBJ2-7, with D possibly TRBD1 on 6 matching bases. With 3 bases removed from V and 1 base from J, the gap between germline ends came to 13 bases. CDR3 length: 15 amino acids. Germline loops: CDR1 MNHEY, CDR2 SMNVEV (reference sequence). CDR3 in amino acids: CASSFSGTISYEQYF. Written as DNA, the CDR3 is TGTGCCAGCAGTTTCTCCGGGACAATTTCCTACGAGCAGTACTTC.

The CDR3 DNA follows: TGTGCCAGCAGCGAATCCCGGACGGAACTGTATAGCAATCAGCCCCAGCATTTT. This gives the protein CASSESRTELYSNQPQHF. The V and J genes are TRBV5-8 and TRBJ1-5; D uncertain. The germline V gene has CDR1 SGHTS and CDR2 YDEGEE. Trimming left V 4 bases short and J 0 bases short, with 20 bases between. The CDR3 spans 18 residues.

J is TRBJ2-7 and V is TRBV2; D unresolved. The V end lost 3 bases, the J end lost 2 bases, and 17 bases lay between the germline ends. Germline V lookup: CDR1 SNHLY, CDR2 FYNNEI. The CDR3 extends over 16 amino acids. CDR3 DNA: TGTGCCAGCAGTGACAGAGATTACATTGAACCCTACGAGCAGTACTTC. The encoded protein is CASSDRDYIEPYEQYF.

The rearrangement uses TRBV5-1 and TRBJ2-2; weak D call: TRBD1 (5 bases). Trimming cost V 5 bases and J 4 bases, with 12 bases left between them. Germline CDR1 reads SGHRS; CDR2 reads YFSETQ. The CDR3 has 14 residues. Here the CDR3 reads CASSTGPSTGELFF. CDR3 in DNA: TGCGCCAGCAGTACAGGTCCTAGCACCGGGGAGCTGTTTTTT.

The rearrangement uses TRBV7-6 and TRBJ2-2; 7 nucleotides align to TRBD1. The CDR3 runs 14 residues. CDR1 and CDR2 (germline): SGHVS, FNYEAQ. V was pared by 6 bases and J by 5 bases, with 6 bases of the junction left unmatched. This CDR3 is CASSSGTATGELFF. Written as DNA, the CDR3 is TGTGCCAGCAGTTCCGGGACAGCTACCGGGGAGCTGTTTTTT.

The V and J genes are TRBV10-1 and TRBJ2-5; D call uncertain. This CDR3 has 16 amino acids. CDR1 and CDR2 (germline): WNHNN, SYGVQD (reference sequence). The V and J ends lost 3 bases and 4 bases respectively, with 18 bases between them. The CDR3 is CASSESSGFLGETQYF. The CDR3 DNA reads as TGCGCCAGCAGTGAATCTTCGGGCTTCCTCGGAGAGACCCAGTACTTC.

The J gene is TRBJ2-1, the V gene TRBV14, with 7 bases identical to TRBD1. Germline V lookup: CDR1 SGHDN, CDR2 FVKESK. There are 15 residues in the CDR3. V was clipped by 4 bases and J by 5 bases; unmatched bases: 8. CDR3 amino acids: CASSPQGVWDNEQFF. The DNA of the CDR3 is TGTGCCAGCAGCCCGCAGGGGGTTTGGGACAATGAGCAGTTCTTC.

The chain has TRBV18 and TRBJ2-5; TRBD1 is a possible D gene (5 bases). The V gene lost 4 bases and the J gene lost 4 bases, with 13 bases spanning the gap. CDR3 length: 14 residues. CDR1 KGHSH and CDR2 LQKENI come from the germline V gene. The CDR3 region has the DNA TGTGCCAGCTCACACGGACAAGGCGGAGAGACCCAGTACTTC. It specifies CASSHGQGGETQYF.

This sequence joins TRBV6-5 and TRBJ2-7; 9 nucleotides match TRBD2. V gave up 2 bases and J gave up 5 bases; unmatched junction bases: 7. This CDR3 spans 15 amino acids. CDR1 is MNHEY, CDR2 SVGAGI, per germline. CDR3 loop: CASSYLAGGPHEQYF. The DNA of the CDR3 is TGTGCCAGCAGTTACCTGGCGGGAGGGCCCCACGAGCAGTACTTC.

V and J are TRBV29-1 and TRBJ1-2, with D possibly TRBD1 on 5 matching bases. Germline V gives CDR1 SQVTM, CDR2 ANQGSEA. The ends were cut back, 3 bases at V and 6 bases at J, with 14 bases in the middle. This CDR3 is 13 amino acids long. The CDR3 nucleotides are TGCAGCGTTGATTTGGGGCCTCCTGATGGCTACACCTTC. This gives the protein CSVDLGPPDGYTF.

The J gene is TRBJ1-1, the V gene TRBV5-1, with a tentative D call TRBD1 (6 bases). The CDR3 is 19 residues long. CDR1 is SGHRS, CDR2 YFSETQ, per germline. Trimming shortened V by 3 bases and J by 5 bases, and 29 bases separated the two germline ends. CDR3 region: CASSSNLTGRKGRGTEAFF. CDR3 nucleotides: TGCGCCAGCAGCTCAAACCTCACAGGGCGGAAAGGGCGGGGTACTGAAGCTTTCTTT.

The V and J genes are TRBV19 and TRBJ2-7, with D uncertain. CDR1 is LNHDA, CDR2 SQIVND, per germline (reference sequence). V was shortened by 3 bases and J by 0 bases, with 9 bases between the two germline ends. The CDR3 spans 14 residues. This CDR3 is CASSMGGSSYEQYF. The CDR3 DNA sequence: TGTGCCAGTAGTATGGGCGGTAGCTCCTACGAGCAGTACTTC. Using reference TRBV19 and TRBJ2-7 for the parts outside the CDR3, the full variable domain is DGGITQSPKYLFRKEGQNVTLSCEQNLNHDAMYWYRQDPGQGLRLIYYSQIVNDFQKGDIAEGYSVSREKKESFPLTVTSAQKNPTAFYLCASSMGGSSYEQYFGPGTRLTVT.

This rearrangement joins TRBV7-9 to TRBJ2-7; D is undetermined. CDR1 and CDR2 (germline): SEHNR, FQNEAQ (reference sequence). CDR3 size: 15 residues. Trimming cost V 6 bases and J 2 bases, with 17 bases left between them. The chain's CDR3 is CASSPALSSTYEQYF. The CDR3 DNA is TGTGCCAGCAGTCCGGCGTTAAGTTCGACCTACGAGCAGTACTTC. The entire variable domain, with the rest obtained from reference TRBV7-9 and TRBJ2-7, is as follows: DTGVSQNPRHKITKRGQNVTFRCDPISEHNRLYWYRQTLGQGPEFLTYFQNEAQLEKSRLLSDRFSAERPKGSFSTLEIQRTEQGDSAMYLCASSPALSSTYEQYFGPGTRLTVT.